The present entry profiles one TCR beta chain with its context. Its antigen is as yet unknown. Via MiXCR, TCRdb re-called the 5' RACE reads, giving one row per CDR3 protein. The sample has around 400,000 distinct CDR3 sequences, 24% seen once. The CDR3 loop spans 12 amino acids. V shed 3 bases and J shed 3 bases, with 6 bases lying between them. Per germline, CDR1 GTSNPN and CDR2 SVGIG (reference sequence). This sample stems from a study of T-cell memory formation after mild COVID-19. Study summary: Largely donor-specific TCR clusters were found. Study-wide findings and caveats: Clones which contracted sat mainly in CM and EM if CD4+, and in EMRA if CD8+. There was a balanced CD4/CD8 profile in clones contracting day 15 to 85, and later expanders leaned CD4+. Detection of some responders pre-infection suggested pre-existing cross-reactive memory T cells participated.

Sequencing was done on a sample of PBMCs or a T cell subset sorted from them (not recorded which). This chain connects TRBV30 to TRBJ1-3; D gene ambiguous. The sequence was obtained from an adult woman who had mild COVID-19 (a few samples of this study predate the infection). Cell type and time point are not known. The CDR3 DNA is TGTGCCTGGAGAAGATATGGAAACACCATATATTTT. Translation: CAWRRYGNTIYF.